These 29 T cell receptor beta chains share one sample of origin, sequenced in a study of low-dose radiotherapy and immunotherapy resistance in tumors. The time point: after trial treatment. The treatment was: LDRT plus nivolumab, ipilimumab, low-dose cyclophosphamide and aspirin (RACIN trial). TRAV- and TRBV-specific primers were used for first-strand cDNA, which covered alpha and beta chains. Both a constant-region primer and a V-primer adapter served to amplify TCRs across roughly 21 PCR cycles. TCRdb analysed the reads with MiXCR anew, one entry per CDR3 protein. In the table there are 60,000 or so distinct CDR3 sequences, 20% to 25% of which are singletons. The material was PBMCs, obtained after low-dose radiotherapy plus immunotherapy. Receptors were obtained from a male donor with prostate cancer.

This clonotype was found many times. The chain links TRBV7-9 to TRBJ2-2, with D unresolved. Germline lookup yields CDR1 SEHNR and CDR2 FQNEAQ (reference sequence). Trimming took 5 bases from V and 3 from J, leaving 13 bases between them. CDR3 length: 15 amino acids. CDR3 loop: CASSRMSPDTGELFF. The CDR3 DNA reads TGTGCCAGCAGCCGTATGTCGCCCGACACCGGGGAGCTGTTTTTT.

This clonotype was seen repeatedly, ten times or more. The chain recombines TRBV20-1 with TRBJ1-5; maybe TRBD1 (5 bases). The CDR3 loop spans 13 amino acids. From germline, CDR1 is DFQATT and CDR2 SNEGSKA (reference sequence). V was trimmed by 5 bases and J by 3 bases, leaving 11 bases between them. The CDR3 spells CSAGGGDNQPQHF. In DNA, the CDR3 is TGCAGTGCTGGGGGAGGGGACAATCAGCCCCAGCATTTT.

This clonotype was detected only a few times. The chain's CDR3 is CSARTSGYNEQFF. The CDR3 DNA sequence: TGCAGTGCTAGAACTAGCGGGTACAATGAGCAGTTCTTC. J is TRBJ2-1 and V is TRBV20-1; 9 bases agree with TRBD2. Trimming cost V 2 bases and J 4 bases; bases outside gene matches: 0. The CDR3 length is 13 residues. Germline V gene data show CDR1 as DFQATT and CDR2 as SNEGSKA (reference sequence).

This clonotype was seen at least ten times. This chain joins TRBV10-3 and TRBJ2-7; 10 nucleotides match TRBD1. The CDR3 extends over 14 amino acids. V trimming: 5 bases; J trimming: 5 bases; junction bases outside the gene matches: 6. The germline V gene has CDR1 ENHRY and CDR2 SYGVKD. The CDR3 region is CAISPDRGQDEQYF. The CDR3 DNA reads as TGTGCCATCAGTCCCGACAGGGGGCAAGACGAGCAGTACTTC.

This clonotype was picked up many times. This sequence joins TRBV20-1 and TRBJ2-1; D is undetermined. The CDR3 consists of 14 residues. V shed 1 base and J shed 6 bases, with 13 bases lying between them. Per the germline V gene, CDR1 is DFQATT and CDR2 is SNEGSKA (reference sequence). Written as DNA, the CDR3 is TGCAGTGCTAGAGGCCTTCCCGGGTCCAATGAGCAGTTCTTC. Translation: CSARGLPGSNEQFF.

In its sample, this clonotype was seen many times. The chain employs TRBV6-4 and TRBJ2-3, with 9 bases matching TRBD1. Germline loops: CDR1 MRHNA, CDR2 SNTAGT. V dropped 0 bases and J dropped 4; count of bases not matched to a gene: 2. This CDR3 has 15 amino acids. The CDR3 loop is CASSDSRQGADTQYF. CDR3 DNA: TGTGCCAGCAGTGACTCGAGACAGGGGGCAGATACGCAGTATTTT.

Ten or more counts support this clonotype. The chain uses TRBV7-9 and TRBJ1-1; D is unclear. The germline V gene has CDR1 SEHNR and CDR2 FQNEAQ (reference sequence). V was cut by 2 bases and J by 5 bases, with 3 bases left in between. This CDR3 comprises 11 residues. As DNA, the CDR3 is TGTGCCAGCAGCTTAATTACTGAAGCTTTCTTT. This encodes CASSLITEAFF.

This clonotype was counted at least ten times. This chain uses TRBV5-6 with TRBJ2-7, with 7 positions matching TRBD2. This CDR3 is built from 14 residues. The germline V gene has CDR1 SGHDT and CDR2 YYEEEE. V lost 4 bases and J lost 2; bases outside the gene matches: 6. CDR3 in DNA: TGTGCCAGCAGCAAACCTAGCGGCCCCTACGAGCAGTACTTC. Translated: CASSKPSGPYEQYF.

The rearrangement uses TRBV5-1 and TRBJ2-6; TRBD2 matches 8 bases. The trim removed 7 bases at V and 0 bases at J, leaving 12 bases unmatched. The CDR3 extends over 18 amino acids. Germline CDR1 is SGHRS and CDR2 is YFSETQ. The CDR3 nucleotides are TGCGCCAGCCTCCCCGGGGGGGGTATAGTCTCTGGGGCCAACGTCCTGACTTTC. This encodes CASLPGGGIVSGANVLTF.

This clonotype appeared many times. This chain joins TRBV4-3 and TRBJ2-7, with a tentative D call TRBD1 (5 bases). The CDR3 consists of 16 residues. Trimming cost V 0 bases and J 2 bases, with 14 bases left between them. Germline V gives CDR1 LGHNA, CDR2 YSLEER. CDR3 in DNA: TGCGCCAGCAGCCAAGATCGTCAGGGCAGTACCTACGAGCAGTACTTC. Its translation is CASSQDRQGSTYEQYF.

The rearrangement uses TRBV20-1 and TRBJ2-7; 13 bases agree with TRBD2. In germline, CDR1 is DFQATT, CDR2 SNEGSKA (reference sequence). This CDR3 comprises 14 residues. V shed 5 bases and J 6 bases; nucleotides not matched to a gene: 7. The CDR3 DNA follows: TGCAGTGCTGTGAGACTAGCGGGAGGCGGCGAGCAGTACTTC. Its protein product is CSAVRLAGGGEQYF.

This clonotype was counted many times. The rearrangement links TRBV7-2 to TRBJ2-1; 11 nucleotides agree with TRBD1. V was clipped by 4 bases and J by 5 bases; unmatched bases: 1. Germline V gives CDR1 SGHTA, CDR2 FQGNSA. The CDR3 covers 14 residues. CDR3 sequence: CASSWGQGDNEQFF. In DNA form, the CDR3 reads TGTGCCAGCAGCTGGGGACAGGGGGACAATGAGCAGTTCTTC.

A few counts support this clonotype. A far more abundant clone sits one base away, making this likely a read error. The rearrangement links TRBV29-1 to TRBJ2-1; D gene uncertain. The CDR3 has 12 residues. CDR1 is SQVTM and CDR2 is ANQGSEA in the germline V gene. Trimming took off 6 bases at V and 10 bases at J, with 16 bases between the two ends. CDR3 residues: CSVQRENYEQFF. The DNA of the CDR3 is TGCAGCGTGCAGCGCGAGAACTACGAGCAGTTCTTC.

Many counts were recorded for this clonotype. The chain couples TRBV24-1 to TRBJ2-5; D is uncertain. Trimming cost V 4 bases and J 4 bases, with 12 bases left between them. The CDR3 contains 14 residues. Germline lookup yields CDR1 KGHDR and CDR2 SFDVKD. CDR3 DNA sequence: TGTGCCACCAGTGACTCCGGTGTCCTAGAGACCCAGTACTTC. Translation gives CATSDSGVLETQYF.

This clonotype was seen repeatedly, ten times or more. The J gene is TRBJ2-7, the V gene TRBV11-2, with D perhaps given as TRBD1 or TRBD2 (6 bases each). Germline V gene sequence: CDR1 SGHAT, CDR2 FQNNGV. V gave up 0 bases and J gave up 6 bases, with 15 bases separating them. The CDR3 contains 15 residues. This CDR3 reads CASSLEPGAFGEQYF. The CDR3 bases are TGTGCCAGCAGCTTAGAACCGGGGGCATTTGGCGAGCAGTACTTC.

This clonotype was seen many times. The chain recombines TRBV10-2 with TRBJ2-7, with TRBD2 matching over 8 bases. CDR1 and CDR2 (germline): WSHSY, SAAADI. The junction had 10 bases not matched to a gene; V was cut back by 3 bases and J by 0 bases. This CDR3 is built from 17 residues. The CDR3 here is CASSDIGAGVSSYEQYF. The CDR3 nucleotides are TGCGCCAGCAGTGACATCGGAGCGGGAGTAAGCTCCTACGAGCAGTACTTC.

The chain couples TRBV12-3 or TRBV12-4 to TRBJ2-7, with D perhaps being TRBD1 or TRBD2 (7 bases each). Trimming cost V 8 bases and J 4 bases, with 21 bases left between them. CDR3 length equals 15 residues. The CDR3 is CASSPRGGRGYEQYF. In DNA form, the CDR3 reads TGTGCCAGCTCCCCCAGGGGGGGCAGGGGGTACGAGCAGTACTTC.

V is TRBV7-9 and J is TRBJ1-1; the D is unclear. Germline V gene sequence: CDR1 SEHNR, CDR2 FQNEAQ (reference sequence). The CDR3 totals 11 residues. The germline V and J ends were trimmed by 2 bases and 7 bases, with 5 bases remaining between them. Written as DNA, the CDR3 is TGTGCCAGCAGCTTATCGTATGAAGCTTTCTTT. Its protein product is CASSLSYEAFF.

This clonotype was observed at least ten times. This chain joins TRBV4-1 and TRBJ2-7; D might be TRBD2 (5 bases). The V and J ends lost 2 bases and 0 bases respectively, with 11 bases between them. This CDR3 region has 15 residues. The germline gives CDR1 MGHRA, CDR2 YSYEKL. CDR3 residues: CASSQLAGSSYEQYF. CDR3 in DNA: TGCGCCAGCAGCCAACTAGCAGGTAGCTCCTACGAGCAGTACTTC.

At least ten counts were recorded for this clonotype. The rearrangement uses TRBV7-3 and TRBJ2-1; D assignment may be TRBD1 or TRBD2 (5 bases each). Trimming took off 8 bases at V and 6 bases at J, with 17 bases between the two ends. The CDR3 contains 14 residues. Looked up from germline, CDR1 is SGHTA and CDR2 is FQGTGA. CDR3 amino acids: CASSVGGIFNEQFF. CDR3 coding DNA: TGTGCCAGCTCCGTTGGGGGAATCTTCAATGAGCAGTTCTTC.

The sample holds a few counts of this clonotype. The chain combines TRBV7-9 with TRBJ2-1; D possibly uses TRBD1 or TRBD2 (6 bases each). Germline V CDR1 and CDR2: SEHNR, FQNEAQ (reference sequence). The ends were cut back, 1 base at V and 7 bases at J, with 20 bases in the middle. The length of the CDR3 is 17 residues. CDR3 DNA sequence: TGTGCCAGCAGCTTAGGGGACTCAGGGAGGCAGGGGAATGAGCAGTTCTTC. The encoded protein is CASSLGDSGRQGNEQFF.

This clonotype was counted ten times or more. The chain is built from TRBV28 and TRBJ2-7, with 8 bases lining up with TRBD1. From germline, CDR1 is MDHEN and CDR2 SYDVKM. The CDR3 spans 14 residues. The CDR3 reads CDGVCEDRDYEQYF. As DNA, the CDR3 is TGTGATGGGGTTTGCGAGGACAGGGACTACGAGCAGTACTTC.

This clonotype was seen ten or more times. CDR3 sequence reads: CASSNQKSGANVLTF. As DNA, the CDR3 is TGTGCCAGCAGTAATCAAAAGTCGGGGGCCAACGTCCTGACTTTC. The chain uses TRBV28 and TRBJ2-6; D is unresolved. Germline CDR1 is MDHEN and CDR2 is SYDVKM. The V end lost 5 bases, the J end lost 4 bases, and 12 bases lay between the germline ends. The CDR3 sequence is 15 residues long. The full variable domain, rest sourced from reference TRBV28 and TRBJ2-6, is DVKVTQSSRYLVKRTGEKVFLECVQDMDHENMFWYRQDPGLGLRLIYFSYDVKMKEKGDIPEGYSVSREKKERFSLILESASTNQTSMYLCASSNQKSGANVLTFGAGSRLTVL.

This clonotype was detected many times. The V call is TRBV6-5, the J call TRBJ1-2, with a possible D match to TRBD1 (5 bases). The germline V gene encodes CDR1 MNHEY and CDR2 SVGAGI. This CDR3 has 13 amino acids. Trimming took 2 bases from V and 6 from J, leaving 10 bases between them. Here the CDR3 reads CASSYAGVHGYTF. In DNA, the CDR3 is TGTGCCAGCAGTTACGCGGGGGTACATGGCTACACCTTC.

This clonotype has more than one count but fewer than ten. The chain employs TRBV24-1 and TRBJ2-6; possibly TRBD2 for D (7 bases). The ends were cut back, 2 bases at V and 1 base at J, with 20 bases in the middle. The CDR3 length is 20 residues. CDR1 is KGHDR, CDR2 SFDVKD, per germline. In DNA, the CDR3 is TGTGCCACCAGTGATTCGGAAACGGGGGGCACCACTTCTGGGGCCAACGTCCTGACTTTC. Its protein product is CATSDSETGGTTSGANVLTF.

The sample holds many counts of this clonotype. The chain uses TRBV14 and TRBJ2-2; a possible D gene is TRBD2 (5 bases). Germline CDR1 is SGHDN and CDR2 is FVKESK. V was pared by 4 bases and J by 2 bases, with 20 bases between. The CDR3 is 18 amino acids. In DNA form, the CDR3 reads TGTGCCAGCAGCCCGGACTCTTTCTTCTCACTCAACACCGGGGAGCTGTTTTTT. Encoded protein: CASSPDSFFSLNTGELFF.

This clonotype showed up many times. The gene calls are TRBV4-1 and TRBJ2-4; D is perhaps TRBD1 or TRBD2 (6 bases each). CDR1 and CDR2 (germline): MGHRA, YSYEKL. V lost 1 base and J 5 bases, leaving 18 bases between the germline ends. This CDR3 has 17 residues. In DNA form, the CDR3 reads TGCGCCAGCAGCCAAGTAGGGGTCGGGGGCCAGGAAAACATTCAGTACTTC. Residues: CASSQVGVGGQENIQYF.

There are many counts of this clonotype. The chain employs TRBV4-3 and TRBJ2-3; 7 nucleotides agree with TRBD2. The germline gives CDR1 LGHNA, CDR2 YSLEER. Trimming cost V 1 base and J 2 bases; bases outside gene matches: 3. The CDR3 runs to 15 residues. The CDR3 sequence: CASSQGRGSTDTQYF. CDR3 bases: TGCGCCAGCAGCCAAGGGCGGGGGTCCACAGATACGCAGTATTTT.

This clonotype has ten or more counts. The genes are TRBV3-1 and TRBJ2-3, with 8 bases matching TRBD1. The V and J ends lost 4 bases and 5 bases, in that order; junction bases with no gene match: 8. Germline values: CDR1 LGHDT, CDR2 YNNKEL (reference sequence). The CDR3 is made up of 15 amino acids. CDR3 protein: CASSLRTGGRDTQYF. The CDR3 nucleotides read TGTGCCAGCAGCCTCCGAACAGGGGGGAGAGATACGCAGTATTTT.